This T cell receptor (beta chain) originates from a study of siplizumab effects on memory and regulatory T cells (dated by TCRdb to between 2017 and 2020). About the study as a whole: The effect of the anti-CD2 antibody siplizumab on alloreactive T-cell subsets was examined in allogeneic mixed lymphocyte reactions constructed from human PBMCs. On the study overall, not on this receptor specifically: No functional confirmation was obtained for the suppressive function of proliferating Tregs from siplizumab cultures. Among mappable alloreactive CD4+ clones, an average Treg-derived fraction of roughly 70% was observed with siplizumab, compared with 26.9% in control reactions. Siplizumab significantly reduced the cumulative frequency of alloreactive sequences traceable to unstimulated CD4+ memory T cells. For roughly 80-95% of proliferating CD4+ or CD8+ clones, no naive or memory phenotype could be assigned. Unstimulated naive T cells appeared more diverse than memory T cells, and naive cells seemed to contribute substantially to the alloresponse. Because sequences below about 10^-5 frequency were poorly captured, only a minor fraction of alloreactive clones could be mapped to unstimulated subsets.

According to the germline V gene, CDR1 reads SGHRS and CDR2 reads YFSETQ. The CDR3 measures 14 amino acids from cysteine to phenylalanine. CDR3 DNA only is kept here, 42 bases in frame from base 1. Here V drops 5 bases and J drops 0 bases, and the junction holds 5 bases not matched to any gene. Turning to this clone: The specificity of this receptor is unknown. No quality values exist for individual bases; no much larger clone is one base distant.

Libraries were constructed by the immunoSEQ multiplex PCR assay. The deep sequencing platform assayed around 10^5 TCR templates per sample. Genomic DNA extracted from sorted T cells was used for TCRbeta CDR3 sequencing. In the original analysis: The R programming language was used for clonal analysis of TCRbeta CDR3 data. Alloreactive CD4+ and CD8+ clones were defined by comparing unstimulated samples with post-reaction CFSE-low samples. Regulatory or non-regulatory origin was assigned to alloreactive CD4+ clones by matching of sequences to sorted unstimulated Treg and non-Treg repertoires. Here the immuneACCESS table is served through TCRdb, limited to in-frame sequences with V and J called. Missing clones are a known gap in these copies; in checked studies unresolved V genes cover under half, and the rest lacks a known reason. V, J and clone size were drawn from that table, and D and trimming were deduced from the DNA. The sample has approximately 120,000 clones on record, about 91% of them singletons. 0.75% of the sample is held by the ten biggest clonotypes.

TCRbeta CDR3 sequencing was performed on sorted unstimulated T cells and on proliferating T cells recovered from mixed lymphocyte reactions. Fresh whole blood from around 11 HLA-typed healthy donors was used to isolate PBMCs. To map where alloreactive clones came from, CD4+ regulatory T cells in the unstimulated state were FACS-sorted. The sequencing sample was made of Tregs sorted from blood. This TCR was recovered from a human donor in good health. Recombination joined TRBV5-1 with TRBJ2-7; 7 of the junction bases match TRBD2. CDR3 reads: CASSEGTISYEQYF. In nucleotides, the sequence is TGCGCCAGCAGTGAGGGGACTATCTCCTACGAGCAGTACTTC.